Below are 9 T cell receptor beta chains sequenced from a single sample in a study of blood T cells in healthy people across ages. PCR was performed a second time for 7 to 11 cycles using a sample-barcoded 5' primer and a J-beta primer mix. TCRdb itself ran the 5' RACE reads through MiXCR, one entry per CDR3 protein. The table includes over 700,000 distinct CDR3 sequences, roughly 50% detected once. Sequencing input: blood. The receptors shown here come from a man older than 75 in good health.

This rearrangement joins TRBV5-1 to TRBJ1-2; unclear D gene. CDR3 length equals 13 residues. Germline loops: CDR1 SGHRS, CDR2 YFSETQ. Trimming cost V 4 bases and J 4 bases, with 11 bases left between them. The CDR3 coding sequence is TGCGCCAGCAGCCAATTCGGGATCTATGGCTACACCTTC. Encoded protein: CASSQFGIYGYTF.

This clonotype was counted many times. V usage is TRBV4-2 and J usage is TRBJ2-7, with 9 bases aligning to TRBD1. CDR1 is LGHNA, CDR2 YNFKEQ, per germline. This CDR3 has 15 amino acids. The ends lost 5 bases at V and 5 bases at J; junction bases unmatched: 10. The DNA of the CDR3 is TGTGCCAGCAGCTACGAAGGGACAGGGTTTCACGAGCAGTACTTC. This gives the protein CASSYEGTGFHEQYF.

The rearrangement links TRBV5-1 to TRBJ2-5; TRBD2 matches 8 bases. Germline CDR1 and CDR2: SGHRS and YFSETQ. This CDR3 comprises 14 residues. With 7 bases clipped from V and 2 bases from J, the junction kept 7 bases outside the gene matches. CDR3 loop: CASRDSGAQETQYF. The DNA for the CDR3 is TGCGCCAGCCGCGATAGCGGGGCTCAAGAGACCCAGTACTTC.

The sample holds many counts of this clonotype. CDR3 DNA: TGCAGTGCTAGGGGGGGAGGAGGATTCTTCTACGAGCAGTACTTC. It translates to CSARGGGGFFYEQYF. V usage is TRBV20-1 and J usage is TRBJ2-7; maybe TRBD2 (6 bases). Trimming left V 3 bases short and J 3 bases short, with 18 bases between. The CDR3 contains 15 residues. Germline V gene data show CDR1 as DFQATT and CDR2 as SNEGSKA (reference sequence).

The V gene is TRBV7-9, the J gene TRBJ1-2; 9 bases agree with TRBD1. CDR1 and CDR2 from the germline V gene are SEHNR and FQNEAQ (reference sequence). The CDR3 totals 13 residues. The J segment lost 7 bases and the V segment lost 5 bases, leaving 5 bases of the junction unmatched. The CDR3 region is CASSMGQGSGYTF. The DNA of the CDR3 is TGTGCCAGCAGCATGGGACAGGGCAGTGGCTACACCTTC. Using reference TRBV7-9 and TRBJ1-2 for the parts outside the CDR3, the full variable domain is DTGVSQNPRHKITKRGQNVTFRCDPISEHNRLYWYRQTLGQGPEFLTYFQNEAQLEKSRLLSDRFSAERPKGSFSTLEIQRTEQGDSAMYLCASSMGQGSGYTFGSGTRLTVV.

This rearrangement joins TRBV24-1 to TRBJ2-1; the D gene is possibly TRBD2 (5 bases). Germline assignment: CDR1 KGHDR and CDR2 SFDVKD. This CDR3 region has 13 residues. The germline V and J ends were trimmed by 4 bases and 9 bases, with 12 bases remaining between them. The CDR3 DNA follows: TGTGCCACCAGTGAGCCCCCTAGCACTGAGCAGTTCTTC. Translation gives CATSEPPSTEQFF.

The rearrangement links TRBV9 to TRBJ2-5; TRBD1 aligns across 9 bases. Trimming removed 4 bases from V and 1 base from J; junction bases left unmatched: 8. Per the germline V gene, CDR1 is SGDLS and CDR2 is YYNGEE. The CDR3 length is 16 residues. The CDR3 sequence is CASSISTGGVQETQYF. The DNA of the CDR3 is TGTGCCAGCAGCATATCGACAGGGGGGGTCCAAGAGACCCAGTACTTC.

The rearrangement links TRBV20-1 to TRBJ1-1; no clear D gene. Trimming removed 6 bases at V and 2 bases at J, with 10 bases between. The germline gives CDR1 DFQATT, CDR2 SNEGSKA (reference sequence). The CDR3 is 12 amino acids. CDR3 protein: CSATRANTEAFF. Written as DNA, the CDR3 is TGCAGTGCAACCAGAGCAAACACTGAAGCTTTCTTT.

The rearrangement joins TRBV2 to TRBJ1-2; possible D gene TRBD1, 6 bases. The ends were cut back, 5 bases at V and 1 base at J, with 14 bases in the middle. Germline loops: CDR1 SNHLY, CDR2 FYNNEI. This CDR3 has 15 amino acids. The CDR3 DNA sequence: TGTGCCAGCAGTCCAACAGGGCTCTATAACTATGGCTACACCTTC. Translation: CASSPTGLYNYGYTF. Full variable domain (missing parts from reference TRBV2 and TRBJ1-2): EPEVTQTPSHQVTQMGQEVILRCVPISNHLYFYWYRQILGQKVEFLVSFYNNEISEKSEIFDDQFSVERPDGSNFTLKIRSTKLEDSAMYFCASSPTGLYNYGYTFGSGTRLTVV.